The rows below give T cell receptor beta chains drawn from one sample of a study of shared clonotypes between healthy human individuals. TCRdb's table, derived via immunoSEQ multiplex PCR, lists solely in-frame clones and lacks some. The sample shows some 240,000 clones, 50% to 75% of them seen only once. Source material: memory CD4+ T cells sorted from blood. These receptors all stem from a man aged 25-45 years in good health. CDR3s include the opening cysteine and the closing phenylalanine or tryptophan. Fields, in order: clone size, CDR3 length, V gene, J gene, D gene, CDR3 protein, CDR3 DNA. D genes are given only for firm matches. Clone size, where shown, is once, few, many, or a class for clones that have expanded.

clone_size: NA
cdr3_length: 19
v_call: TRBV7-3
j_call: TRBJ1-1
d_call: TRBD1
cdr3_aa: CASSRERWRDRVSNTEAFF
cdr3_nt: TGTGCCAGCAGCCGTGAGAGGTGGAGGGACAGGGTGTCGAACACTGAAGCTTTCTTT

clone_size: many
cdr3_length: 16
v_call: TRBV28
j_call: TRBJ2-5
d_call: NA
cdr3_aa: CASSFGGSGGQETQYF
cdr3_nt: TGTGCCAGCAGTTTTGGGGGTAGCGGAGGCCAAGAGACCCAGTACTTC

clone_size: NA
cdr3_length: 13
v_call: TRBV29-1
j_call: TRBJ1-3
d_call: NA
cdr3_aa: CSVEGTAGNTIYF
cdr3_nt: TGCAGCGTTGAGGGGACTGCTGGAAACACCATATATTTT

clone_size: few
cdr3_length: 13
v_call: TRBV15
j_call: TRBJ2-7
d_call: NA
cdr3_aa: CATSRDMGYEQYF
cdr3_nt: TGTGCCACCAGCAGAGATATGGGCTACGAGCAGTACTTC

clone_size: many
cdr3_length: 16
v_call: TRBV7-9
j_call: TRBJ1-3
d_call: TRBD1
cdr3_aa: CASSLAGQYSGNTIYF
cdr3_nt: TGTGCCAGCAGCTTAGCGGGACAGTACTCTGGAAACACCATATATTTT

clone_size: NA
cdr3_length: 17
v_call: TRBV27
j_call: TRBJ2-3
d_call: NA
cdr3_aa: CASSYRWGGSSTDTQYF
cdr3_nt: TGTGCCAGCAGTTATAGGTGGGGCGGATCTAGCACAGATACGCAGTATTTT

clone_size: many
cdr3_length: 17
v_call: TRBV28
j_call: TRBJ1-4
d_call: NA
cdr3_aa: CASSLTHGRLANEKLFF
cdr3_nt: TGTGCCAGCAGTTTAACTCACGGGAGGTTGGCTAATGAAAAACTGTTTTTT

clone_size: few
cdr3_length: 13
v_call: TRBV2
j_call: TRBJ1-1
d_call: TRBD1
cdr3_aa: CASSADRATEAFF
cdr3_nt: TGTGCCAGCAGCGCTGACAGGGCCACTGAAGCTTTCTTT

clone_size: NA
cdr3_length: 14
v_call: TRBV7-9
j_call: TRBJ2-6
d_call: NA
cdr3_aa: CASSTGLLANVLTF
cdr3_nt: TGTGCCAGCAGCACTGGACTCTTGGCCAACGTCCTGACTTTC

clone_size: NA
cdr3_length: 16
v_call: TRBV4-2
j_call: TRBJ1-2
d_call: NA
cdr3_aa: CASSQAGGDSDYGYTF
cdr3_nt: TGTGCCAGCAGCCAAGCGGGAGGGGACTCGGACTATGGCTACACCTTC

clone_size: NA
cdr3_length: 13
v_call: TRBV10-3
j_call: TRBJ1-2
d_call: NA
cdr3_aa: CAISDTSNYGYTF
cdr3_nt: TGTGCCATCAGTGACACAAGCAACTATGGCTACACCTTC

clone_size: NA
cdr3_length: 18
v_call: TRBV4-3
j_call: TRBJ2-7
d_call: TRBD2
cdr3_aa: CASSQGVRTSGSTYEQYF
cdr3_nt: TGCGCCAGCAGCCAAGGGGTAAGGACTAGCGGGAGTACCTACGAGCAGTACTTC

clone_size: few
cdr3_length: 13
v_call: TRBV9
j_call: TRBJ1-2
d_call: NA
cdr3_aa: CASSVEGNYGYTF
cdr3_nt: TGTGCCAGCAGCGTAGAGGGTAACTATGGCTACACCTTC

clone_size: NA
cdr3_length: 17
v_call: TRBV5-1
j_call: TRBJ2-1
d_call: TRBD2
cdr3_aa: CASSRRPSGNSYNEQFF
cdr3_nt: TGCGCCAGCAGCCGACGCCCTAGCGGTAATTCCTACAATGAGCAGTTCTTC

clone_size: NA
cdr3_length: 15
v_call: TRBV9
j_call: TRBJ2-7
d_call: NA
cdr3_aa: CASSVVAGPSYEQYF
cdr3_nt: TGTGCCAGCAGCGTAGTGGCCGGCCCGTCCTACGAGCAGTACTTC

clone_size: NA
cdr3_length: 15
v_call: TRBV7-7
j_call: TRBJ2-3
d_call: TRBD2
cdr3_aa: CASSLEAGGPDTQYF
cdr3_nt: TGTGCTAGCAGCTTAGAAGCGGGAGGCCCAGATACGCAGTATTTT

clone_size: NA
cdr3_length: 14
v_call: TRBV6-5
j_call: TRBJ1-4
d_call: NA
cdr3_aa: CASSLSATNEKLFF
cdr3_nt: TGTGCCAGCAGCTTGTCTGCAACTAATGAAAAACTGTTTTTT

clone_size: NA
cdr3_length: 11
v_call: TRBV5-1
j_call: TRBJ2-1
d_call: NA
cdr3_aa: CASRGFDEQFF
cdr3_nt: TGCGCCAGCAGGGGGTTCGATGAGCAGTTCTTC

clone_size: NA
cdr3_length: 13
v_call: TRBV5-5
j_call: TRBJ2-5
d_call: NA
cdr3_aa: CASSLSRGETQYF
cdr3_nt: TGTGCCAGCAGCTTAAGTCGGGGAGAGACCCAGTACTTC

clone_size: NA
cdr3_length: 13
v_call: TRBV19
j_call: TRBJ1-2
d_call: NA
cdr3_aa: CASSAGINYGYTF
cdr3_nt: TGTGCCAGTTCGGCAGGGATTAACTATGGCTACACCTTC

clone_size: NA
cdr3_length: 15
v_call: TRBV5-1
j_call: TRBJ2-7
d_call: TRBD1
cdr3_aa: CASSYGQARSYEQYF
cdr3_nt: TGCGCCAGCAGCTATGGACAGGCTCGATCCTACGAGCAGTACTTC

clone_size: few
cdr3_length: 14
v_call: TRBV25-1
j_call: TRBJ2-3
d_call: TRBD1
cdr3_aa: CASGDRGSTDTQYF
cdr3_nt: TGTGCCAGCGGCGACAGGGGTAGCACAGATACGCAGTATTTT

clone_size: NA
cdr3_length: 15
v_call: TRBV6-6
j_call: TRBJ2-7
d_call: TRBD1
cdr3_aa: CASSSRTGASYEQYF
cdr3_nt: TGTGCCAGCAGTTCGAGGACAGGTGCCTCCTACGAGCAGTACTTC

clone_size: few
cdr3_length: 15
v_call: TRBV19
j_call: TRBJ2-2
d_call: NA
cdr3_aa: CASSLGGRSGGELFF
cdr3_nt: TGTGCCAGTAGTCTAGGGGGGAGAAGCGGCGGGGAGCTGTTTTTT

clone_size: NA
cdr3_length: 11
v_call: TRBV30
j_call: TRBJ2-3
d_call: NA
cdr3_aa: CAWSDPDTQYF
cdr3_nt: TGTGCCTGGAGTGATCCAGATACGCAGTATTTT

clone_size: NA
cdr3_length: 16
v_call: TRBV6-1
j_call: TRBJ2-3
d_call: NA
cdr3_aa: CASSEIVWQNTDTQYF
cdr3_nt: TGTGCCAGCAGTGAAATAGTCTGGCAGAACACAGATACGCAGTATTTT

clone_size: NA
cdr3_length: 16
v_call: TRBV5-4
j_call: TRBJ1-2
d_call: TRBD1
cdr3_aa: CASSRSGGGIYYGYTF
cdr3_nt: TGTGCCAGCAGTCGATCAGGGGGCGGCATCTACTATGGCTACACCTTC

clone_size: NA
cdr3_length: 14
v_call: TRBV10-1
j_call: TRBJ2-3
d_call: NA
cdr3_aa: CASSDDGHTDTQYF
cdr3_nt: TGCGCCAGCAGTGACGACGGCCACACAGATACGCAGTATTTT

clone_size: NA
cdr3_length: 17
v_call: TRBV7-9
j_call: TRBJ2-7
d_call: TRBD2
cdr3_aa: CASSLGSSSGIDYEQYF
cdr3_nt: TGTGCCAGCAGCTTAGGTTCGTCTAGCGGGATCGACTACGAGCAGTACTTC

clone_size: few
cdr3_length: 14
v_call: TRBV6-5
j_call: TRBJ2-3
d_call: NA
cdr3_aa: CASRGQPLIQIQYF
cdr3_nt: TGTGCCAGCCGGGGGCAGCCCCTAATACAGATACAGTATTTT

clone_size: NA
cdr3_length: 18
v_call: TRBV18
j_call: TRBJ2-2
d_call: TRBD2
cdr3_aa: CASSPRTSGRGNTGELFF
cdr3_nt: TGTGCCAGCTCACCACGGACTAGCGGGAGGGGGAACACCGGGGAGCTGTTTTTT

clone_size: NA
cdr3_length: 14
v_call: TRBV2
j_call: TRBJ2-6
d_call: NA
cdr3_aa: CASSDRSGANVLTF
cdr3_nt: TGTGCCAGCAGTGACAGGTCCGGGGCCAACGTCCTGACTTTC

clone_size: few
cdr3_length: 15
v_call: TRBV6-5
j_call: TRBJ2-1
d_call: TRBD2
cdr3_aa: CASSYSHGRYDEQFF
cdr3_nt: TGTGCCAGCAGTTACTCGCACGGGAGGTACGATGAGCAGTTCTTC

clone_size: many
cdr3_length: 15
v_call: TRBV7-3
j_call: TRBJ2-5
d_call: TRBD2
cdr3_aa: CASSPGTSRQETQYF
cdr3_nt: TGTGCCAGCAGTCCGGGGACTAGCAGACAAGAGACCCAGTACTTC

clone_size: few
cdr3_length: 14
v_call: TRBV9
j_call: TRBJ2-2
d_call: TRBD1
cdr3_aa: CATGTGASTGELFF
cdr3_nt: TGTGCCACTGGGACAGGAGCCTCCACCGGGGAGCTGTTTTTT

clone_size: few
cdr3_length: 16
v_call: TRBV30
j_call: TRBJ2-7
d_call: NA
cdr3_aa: CAWSAGPIAAFYEQYF
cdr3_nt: TGTGCCTGGAGTGCAGGACCCATCGCCGCATTCTACGAGCAGTACTTC

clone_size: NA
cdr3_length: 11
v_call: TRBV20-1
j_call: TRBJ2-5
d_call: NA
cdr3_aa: CSAGTGETQYF
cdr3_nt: TGCAGTGCGGGGACGGGAGAGACCCAGTACTTC

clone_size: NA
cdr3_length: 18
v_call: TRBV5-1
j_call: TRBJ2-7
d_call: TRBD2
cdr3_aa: CASSLGTSGRRRGYEQYF
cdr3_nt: TGCGCCAGCAGCTTGGGGACTAGCGGGAGGCGGAGGGGCTACGAGCAGTACTTC

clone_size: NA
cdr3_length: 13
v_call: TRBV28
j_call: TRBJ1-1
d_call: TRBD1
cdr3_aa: CASSQQGRPEAFF
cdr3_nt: TGTGCCAGCAGTCAACAGGGGAGACCTGAAGCTTTCTTT

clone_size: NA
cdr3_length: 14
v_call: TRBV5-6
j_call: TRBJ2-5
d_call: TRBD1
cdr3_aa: CASSSAGQEETQYF
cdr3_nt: TGTGCCAGCAGCTCCGCTGGACAGGAAGAGACCCAGTACTTC

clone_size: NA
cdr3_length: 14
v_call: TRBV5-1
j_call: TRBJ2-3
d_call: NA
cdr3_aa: CASSSETSTDTQYF
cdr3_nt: TGCGCCAGCAGCTCCGAAACTAGCACAGATACGCAGTATTTT

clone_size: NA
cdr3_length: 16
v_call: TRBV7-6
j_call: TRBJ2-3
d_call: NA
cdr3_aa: CASSLAVLGSVDTQYF
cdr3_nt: TGTGCCAGCAGCTTAGCGGTTCTGGGGTCGGTAGATACGCAGTATTTT

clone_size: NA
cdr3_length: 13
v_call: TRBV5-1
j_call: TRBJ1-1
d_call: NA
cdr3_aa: CASSPDGNTEAFF
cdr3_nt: TGCGCCAGCAGCCCCGACGGGAACACTGAAGCTTTCTTT

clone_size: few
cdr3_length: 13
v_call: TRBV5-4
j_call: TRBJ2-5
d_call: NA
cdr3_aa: CASSAQWEETQYF
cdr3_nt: TGTGCCAGCAGCGCTCAGTGGGAAGAGACCCAGTACTTC

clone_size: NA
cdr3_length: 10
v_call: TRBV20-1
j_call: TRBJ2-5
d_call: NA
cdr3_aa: CSASFETQYF
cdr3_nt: TGCAGTGCTAGTTTCGAGACCCAGTACTTC

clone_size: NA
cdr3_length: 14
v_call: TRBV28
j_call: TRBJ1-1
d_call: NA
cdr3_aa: CASRPYMSDTEAFF
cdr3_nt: TGTGCCAGCCGCCCCTATATGTCGGACACTGAAGCTTTCTTT

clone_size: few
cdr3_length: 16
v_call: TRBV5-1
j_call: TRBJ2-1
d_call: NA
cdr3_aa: CASSLGQRSSYNEQFF
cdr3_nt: TGCGCCAGCAGCTTGGGACAGCGAAGCTCCTACAATGAGCAGTTCTTC

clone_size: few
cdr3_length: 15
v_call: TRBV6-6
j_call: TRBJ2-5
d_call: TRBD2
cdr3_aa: CASSPLAGGQETQYF
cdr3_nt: TGTGCCAGCAGTCCTCTGGCGGGAGGCCAAGAGACCCAGTACTTC

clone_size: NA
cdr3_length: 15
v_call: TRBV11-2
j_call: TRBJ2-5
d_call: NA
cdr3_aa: CASSLLQAAGETQYF
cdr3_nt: TGTGCCAGCAGCTTACTCCAGGCCGCTGGGGAGACCCAGTACTTC

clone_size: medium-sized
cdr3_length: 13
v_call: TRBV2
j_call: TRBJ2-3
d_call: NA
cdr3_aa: CASSVMGTDTQYF
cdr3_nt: TGTGCCAGCAGTGTAATGGGCACAGATACGCAGTATTTT